The present TCR beta chain was sequenced within a study of glioma-infiltrating T cells. Study findings and constraints: Only very few CDR3 sequences appeared in both tissue and blood.

The iRepertoire nested amplicon-rescue multiplex PCR amplified TCR alpha and beta CDR3s from RNA. Tissue mRNA or PBMC total RNA, roughly 100-400 ng, went into one-step reverse transcription and amplification. TCRdb reprocessed the multiplex PCR reads via MiXCR and lists one record per CDR3 protein. The repertoire holds about 140,000 distinct CDR3 sequences, with about two fifths as singletons. As to this clonotype: As yet, its antigen is unknown.

Looked up from germline, CDR1 is MGHRA and CDR2 is YSYEKL. This CDR3 region has 15 residues. V was clipped by 3 bases and J by 5 bases; unmatched bases: 8. This clonotype was obtained from a human donor with low-grade glioma or glioblastoma, undergoing nonglioma brain surgery, or in good health (not recorded which). Input material: glioma tissue, nonneoplastic brain tissue, or PBMCs (not recorded which). The chain couples TRBV4-1 to TRBJ2-3, with 7 bases fitting TRBD1. In DNA form, the CDR3 reads TGCGCCAGCAGCCACCCCAGGGGGAGCGTAGATACGCAGTATTTT. Its translation is CASSHPRGSVDTQYF.